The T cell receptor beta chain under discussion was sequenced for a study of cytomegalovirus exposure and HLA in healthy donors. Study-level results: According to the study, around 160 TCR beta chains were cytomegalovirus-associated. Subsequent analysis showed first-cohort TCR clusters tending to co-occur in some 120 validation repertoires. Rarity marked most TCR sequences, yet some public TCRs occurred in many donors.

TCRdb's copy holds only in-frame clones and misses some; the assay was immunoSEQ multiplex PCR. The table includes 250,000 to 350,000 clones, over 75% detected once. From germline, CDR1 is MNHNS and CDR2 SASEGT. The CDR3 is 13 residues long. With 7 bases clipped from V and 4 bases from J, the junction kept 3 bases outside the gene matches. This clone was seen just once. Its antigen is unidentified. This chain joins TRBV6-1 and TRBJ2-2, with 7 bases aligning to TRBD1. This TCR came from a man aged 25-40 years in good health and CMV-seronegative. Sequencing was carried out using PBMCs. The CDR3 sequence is CASTRQGTGELFF. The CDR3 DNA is TGTGCCAGCACCAGACAGGGCACCGGGGAGCTGTTTTTT.